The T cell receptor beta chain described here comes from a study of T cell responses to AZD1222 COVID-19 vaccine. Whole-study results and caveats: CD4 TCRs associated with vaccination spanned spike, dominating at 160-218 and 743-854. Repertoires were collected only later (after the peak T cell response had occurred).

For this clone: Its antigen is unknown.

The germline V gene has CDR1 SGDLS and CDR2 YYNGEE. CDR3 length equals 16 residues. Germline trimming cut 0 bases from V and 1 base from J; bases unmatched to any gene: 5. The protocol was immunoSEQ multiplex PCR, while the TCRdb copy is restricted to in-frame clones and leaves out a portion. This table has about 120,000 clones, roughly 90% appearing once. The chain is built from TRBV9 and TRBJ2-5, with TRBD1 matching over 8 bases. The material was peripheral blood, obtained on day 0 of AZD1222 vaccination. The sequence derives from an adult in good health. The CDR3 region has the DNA TGTGCCAGCAGCGTAGCTACAGGGGGACCCCAAGAGACCCAGTACTTC. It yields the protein CASSVATGGPQETQYF.